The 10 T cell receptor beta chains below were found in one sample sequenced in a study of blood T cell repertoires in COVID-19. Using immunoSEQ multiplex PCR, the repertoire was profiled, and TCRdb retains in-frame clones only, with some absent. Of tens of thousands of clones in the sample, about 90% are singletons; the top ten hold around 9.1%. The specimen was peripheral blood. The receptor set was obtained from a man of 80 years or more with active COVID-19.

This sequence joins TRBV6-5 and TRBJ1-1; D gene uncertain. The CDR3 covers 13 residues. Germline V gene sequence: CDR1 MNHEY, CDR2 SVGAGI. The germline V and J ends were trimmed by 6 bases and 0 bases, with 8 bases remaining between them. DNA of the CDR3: TGTGCCAGCAGATTCCAGTTGAACACTGAAGCTTTCTTT. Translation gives CASRFQLNTEAFF.

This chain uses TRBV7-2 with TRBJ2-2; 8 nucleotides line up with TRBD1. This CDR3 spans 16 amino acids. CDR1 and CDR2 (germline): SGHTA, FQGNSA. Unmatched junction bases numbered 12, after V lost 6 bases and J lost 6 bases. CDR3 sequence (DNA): TGTGCCAGCAGACTAGTAGGACAGGGTTTGGCCGGGGAGCTGTTTTTT. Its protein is CASRLVGQGLAGELFF. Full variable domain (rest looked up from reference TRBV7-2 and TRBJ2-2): GAGVSQSPSNKVTEKGKDVELRCDPISGHTALYWYRQSLGQGLEFLIYFQGNSAPDKSGLPSDRFSAERTGGSVSTLTIQRTQQEDSAVYLCASRLVGQGLAGELFFGEGSRLTVL.

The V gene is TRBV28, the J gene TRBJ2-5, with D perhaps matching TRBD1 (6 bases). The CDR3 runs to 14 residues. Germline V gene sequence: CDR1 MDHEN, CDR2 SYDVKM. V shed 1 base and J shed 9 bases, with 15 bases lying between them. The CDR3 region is CASSLSPGEVPQYF. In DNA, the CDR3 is TGTGCCAGCAGTTTATCCCCAGGGGAAGTGCCCCAGTACTTC.

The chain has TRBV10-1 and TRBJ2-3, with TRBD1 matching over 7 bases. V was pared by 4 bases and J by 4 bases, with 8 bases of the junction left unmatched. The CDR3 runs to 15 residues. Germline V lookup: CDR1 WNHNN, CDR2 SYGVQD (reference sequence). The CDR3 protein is CASSAMDRNSDTQYF. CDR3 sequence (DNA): TGCGCCAGCAGTGCAATGGACAGGAACTCAGATACGCAGTATTTT.

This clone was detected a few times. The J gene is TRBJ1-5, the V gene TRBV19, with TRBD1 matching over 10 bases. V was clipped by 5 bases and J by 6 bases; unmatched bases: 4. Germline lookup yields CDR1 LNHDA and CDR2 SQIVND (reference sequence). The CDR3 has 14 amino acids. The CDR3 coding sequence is TGTGCCAGTAGTGAGACAGGGGGCGTTCAGCCCCAGCATTTT. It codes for CASSETGGVQPQHF. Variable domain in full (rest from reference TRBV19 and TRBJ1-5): DGGITQSPKYLFRKEGQNVTLSCEQNLNHDAMYWYRQDPGQGLRLIYYSQIVNDFQKGDIAEGYSVSREKKESFPLTVTSAQKNPTAFYLCASSETGGVQPQHFGDGTRLSIL.

Here the CDR3 reads CASSSLAGKAYNEQFF. The DNA for the CDR3 is TGTGCCAGCAGCTCCTTAGCGGGAAAAGCCTACAATGAGCAGTTCTTC. V and J are TRBV6-2 or TRBV6-3 and TRBJ2-1; 8 bases are shared with TRBD2. This CDR3 contains 16 residues. CDR1 is MNHEY and CDR2 is SVGEGT in the germline V gene. Trimming took 6 bases from V and 2 from J; bases not matched to a gene: 9.

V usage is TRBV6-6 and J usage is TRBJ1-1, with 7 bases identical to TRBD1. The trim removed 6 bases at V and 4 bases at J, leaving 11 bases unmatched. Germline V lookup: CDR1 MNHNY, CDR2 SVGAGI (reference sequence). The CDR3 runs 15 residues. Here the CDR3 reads CASRQQKQGGTEAFF. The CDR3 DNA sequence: TGTGCCAGCAGACAGCAAAAGCAGGGGGGCACTGAAGCTTTCTTT.

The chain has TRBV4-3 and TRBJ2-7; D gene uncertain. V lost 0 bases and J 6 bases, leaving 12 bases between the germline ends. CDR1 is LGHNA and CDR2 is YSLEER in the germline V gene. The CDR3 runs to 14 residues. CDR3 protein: CASSQDYRDIEQYF. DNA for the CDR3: TGCGCCAGCAGCCAAGATTACAGAGACATCGAGCAGTACTTC.

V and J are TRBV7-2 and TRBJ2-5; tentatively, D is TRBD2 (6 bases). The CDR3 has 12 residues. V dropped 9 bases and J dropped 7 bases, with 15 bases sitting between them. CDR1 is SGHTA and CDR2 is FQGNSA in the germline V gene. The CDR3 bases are TGTGCCAGTTACGCGGGATTCGGGACCCAGTACTTC. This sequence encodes CASYAGFGTQYF.

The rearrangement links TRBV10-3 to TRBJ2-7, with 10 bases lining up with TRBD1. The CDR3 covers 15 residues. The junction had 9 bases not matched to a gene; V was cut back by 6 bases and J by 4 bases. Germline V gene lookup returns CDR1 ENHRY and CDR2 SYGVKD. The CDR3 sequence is CAISNPGQGGYEQYF. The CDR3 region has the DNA TGTGCCATCAGCAACCCAGGACAGGGGGGTTACGAGCAGTACTTC.